Each of the 27 T cell receptor beta chains below was sequenced from the same sample in a study of regulatory T cells in long-lasting Graves disease. This sample's time point: persistent/refractory GD, antithyroid drugs over 5 years with positive TRAb. The TCR library used RNA extracted from PBMCs. For TCR beta, libraries came from iRepertoire HTBI primers and Arm-PCR of CDR3 regions. TCRdb independently ran MiXCR on the multiplex PCR reads; one entry per CDR3 protein. The sample lists approximately 400,000 distinct CDR3 sequences, about 25% occurring once. Sequencing was performed on peripheral blood mononuclear cells (PBMCs), taken when the disease was refractory, from a patient treated with antithyroid drugs. Source of these receptors: a female donor with Graves disease.

This clonotype occurred a few times. The chain joins TRBV13 to TRBJ2-7; 7 bases agree with TRBD1. Losses at the gene ends were 6 bases for V and 3 bases for J; bases not matched to a gene: 8. The CDR3 sequence is 14 residues long. The V gene's germline CDR1 is PRHDT and CDR2 FYEKMQ (reference sequence). CDR3 nucleotide sequence: TGTGCCAGCAGAAGGACAGGTTCATTCTACGAGCAGTACTTC. Amino acids: CASRRTGSFYEQYF. Full variable domain (remainder filled in from reference TRBV13 and TRBJ2-7): AAGVIQSPRHLIKEKRETATLKCYPIPRHDTVYWYQQGPGQDPQFLISFYEKMQSDKGSIPDRFSAQQFSDYHSELNMSSLELGDSALYFCASRRTGSFYEQYFGPGTRLTVT.

This CDR3 reads CASSLRGRPPYEQYF. In DNA, the CDR3 is TGTGCCAGCAGTCTCCGGGGACGGCCCCCCTACGAGCAGTACTTC. The V and J genes are TRBV28 and TRBJ2-7; possibly TRBD1 or TRBD2 for D (5 bases each). From germline, CDR1 is MDHEN and CDR2 SYDVKM. Trimming took 5 bases from V and 2 from J, leaving 16 bases between them. This CDR3 region has 15 residues. Complete variable domain (other parts from reference TRBV28 and TRBJ2-7): DVKVTQSSRYLVKRTGEKVFLECVQDMDHENMFWYRQDPGLGLRLIYFSYDVKMKEKGDIPEGYSVSREKKERFSLILESASTNQTSMYLCASSLRGRPPYEQYFGPGTRLTVT.

V and J are TRBV9 and TRBJ2-1; 11 positions agree with TRBD2. CDR3 length: 15 residues. Germline lookup yields CDR1 SGDLS and CDR2 YYNGEE. The V gene end was trimmed by 0 bases and the J gene end by 5 bases; junction bases not matched to a gene: 1. The CDR3 is CASSVGLAGNNEQFF. CDR3 sequence (DNA): TGTGCCAGCAGCGTAGGACTAGCGGGGAACAATGAGCAGTTCTTC.

V usage is TRBV11-1 and J usage is TRBJ1-1, with 7 bases aligning to TRBD1. In germline, CDR1 is SGHAT, CDR2 FQDESV (reference sequence). V trimming: 5 bases; J trimming: 2 bases; junction bases outside the gene matches: 5. The CDR3 covers 14 residues. The CDR3 loop reads CASSTGTENTEAFF. The CDR3 nucleotides read TGTGCCAGCAGCACCGGGACAGAAAACACTGAAGCTTTCTTT.

As regards this clonotype: A much more abundant neighbour one base away suggests this may be a read error. In nucleotides, the CDR3 is TGTGCCAGCAGCTACTCTAGCCACAGCTCCTACGAGCAGTACTTC. Its translation is CASSYSSHSSYEQYF. This chain uses TRBV2 with TRBJ2-7; a weak D match, TRBD2 (5 bases). The CDR3 is 15 amino acids. Trimming took off 6 bases at V and 0 bases at J, with 15 bases between the two ends. The germline V gene encodes CDR1 SNHLY and CDR2 FYNNEI.

The chain is built from TRBV30 and TRBJ1-1; TRBD1 might be the D (6 bases). Germline-derived CDR1 and CDR2 are GTSNPN and SVGIG (reference sequence). V lost 0 bases and J lost 0, with 11 bases in between. This CDR3 contains 15 residues. Here the CDR3 DNA reads TGTGCCTGGAGTGTCCGCAGGGGTATGAACACTGAAGCTTTCTTT. This encodes CAWSVRRGMNTEAFF.

CDR3 residues: CASSQTLAGGLSYEQYF. The CDR3 coding sequence is TGTGCCAGCAGCCAAACTCTAGCGGGAGGCCTATCCTACGAGCAGTACTTC. The chain uses TRBV3-1 and TRBJ2-7, with 11 bases fitting TRBD2. Germline CDR1 is LGHDT and CDR2 is YNNKEL (reference sequence). This CDR3 is 17 amino acids long. After removal of 2 bases from V and 1 base from J, the junction contained 7 bases not matched to a gene.

Remarks on this clonotype: This may come from a read error, since a much larger clone is one base off. The rearrangement links TRBV12-3 or TRBV12-4 to TRBJ1-2; possible D gene TRBD1, 6 bases. There are 14 residues in the CDR3. V lost 7 bases and J lost 2, with 14 bases in between. The CDR3 protein is CASTYRQVNYGYTF. The CDR3 DNA follows: TGTGCCAGCACTTACCGACAGGTGAACTATGGCTACACCTTC.

This clonotype was observed at least ten times. CDR3 sequence reads: CASSLSRVGGEAFF. The CDR3 nucleotides are TGTGCCAGCAGTTTATCTCGGGTGGGTGGTGAAGCTTTCTTT. The J gene is TRBJ1-1, the V gene TRBV12-3 or TRBV12-4; D unclear. V was pared by 2 bases and J by 7 bases, with 14 bases between. The CDR3 spans 14 residues.

This clonotype has ten or more counts. V is TRBV12-3 or TRBV12-4 and J is TRBJ1-4; D unresolved. The CDR3 is made up of 13 amino acids. The germline V and J ends were trimmed by 6 bases and 4 bases, with 9 bases remaining between them. The CDR3 DNA reads TGTGCCAGCAGAGAAATAAGTAATGAAAAACTGTTTTTT. It specifies CASREISNEKLFF.

This clonotype was recorded many times. This chain links TRBV2 with TRBJ2-7; no firm D call. This CDR3 has 13 residues. V was cut by 6 bases and J by 5 bases, with 14 bases left in between. Germline V CDR1 and CDR2: SNHLY, FYNNEI. This CDR3 reads CASSPIGPHEQYF. The CDR3 DNA follows: TGTGCCAGCAGCCCTATCGGGCCCCACGAGCAGTACTTC.

The genes are TRBV9 and TRBJ2-7; 7 bases match TRBD2. CDR3 size: 14 residues. Germline CDR1 is SGDLS and CDR2 is YYNGEE. V dropped 2 bases and J dropped 2; count of bases not matched to a gene: 4. The CDR3 spells CASSVGDYPYEQYF. The CDR3 DNA reads as TGTGCCAGCAGCGTGGGGGACTACCCCTACGAGCAGTACTTC.

In its sample, this clonotype was seen a few times. The V and J genes are TRBV14 and TRBJ2-5; 10 bases agree with TRBD2. Germline V lookup: CDR1 SGHDN, CDR2 FVKESK. Unmatched junction bases numbered 5, after V lost 4 bases and J lost 3 bases. CDR3 length equals 15 residues. The CDR3 protein is CASSRIAGGKETQYF. The CDR3 DNA sequence: TGTGCCAGCAGCCGGATAGCGGGGGGTAAAGAGACCCAGTACTTC.

This clonotype occurred a few times. The chain is built from TRBV18 and TRBJ2-2; D is possibly TRBD1 (6 bases). The CDR3 consists of 14 residues. Germline CDR1 KGHSH, CDR2 LQKENI. The V gene lost 4 bases and the J gene lost 3 bases, with 9 bases spanning the gap. The CDR3 loop reads CASSRGLDTGELFF. The CDR3 DNA reads as TGTGCCAGCTCACGGGGGCTGGACACCGGGGAGCTGTTTTTT. Full variable domain (outside the CDR3, taken from reference TRBV18 and TRBJ2-2): NAGVMQNPRHLVRRRGQEARLRCSPMKGHSHVYWYRQLPEEGLKFMVYLQKENIIDESGMPKERFSAEFPKEGPSILRIQQVVRGDSAAYFCASSRGLDTGELFFGEGSRLTVL.

This clonotype was recorded many times. The chain joins TRBV7-2 to TRBJ2-7; D call uncertain. Trimming cost V 1 base and J 2 bases, with 6 bases left between them. Germline CDR1 reads SGHTA; CDR2 reads FQGNSA. The CDR3 loop spans 13 amino acids. The DNA of the CDR3 is TGTGCCAGCAGCTTAGAGGCACCCTACGAGCAGTACTTC. It is translated as CASSLEAPYEQYF.

This clonotype was seen many times. CDR3 protein: CSVGQGQETQYF. CDR3 nucleotide sequence: TGCAGCGTTGGCCAGGGTCAAGAGACCCAGTACTTC. This chain links TRBV29-1 with TRBJ2-5; TRBD1 might be the D (5 bases). The CDR3 spans 12 residues. V gave up 4 bases and J gave up 2 bases, with 8 bases separating them. The germline gives CDR1 SQVTM, CDR2 ANQGSEA.

This clonotype was counted at least ten times. V usage is TRBV5-6 and J usage is TRBJ2-5; TRBD2 matches 8 bases. Germline V CDR1 and CDR2: SGHDT, YYEEEE. The ends lost 2 bases at V and 0 bases at J; junction bases unmatched: 3. This CDR3 has 15 residues. The CDR3 DNA reads TGTGCCAGCAGCTTACCGGGACTAGACCAAGAGACCCAGTACTTC. Amino acids: CASSLPGLDQETQYF.

This clonotype turned up a few times. The chain recombines TRBV3-1 with TRBJ2-1; D not certain. The CDR3 totals 14 residues. Trimming removed 0 bases at V and 5 bases at J, with 8 bases between. Germline CDR1 is LGHDT and CDR2 is YNNKEL (reference sequence). The CDR3 bases are TGTGCCAGCAGCCAAGAGTCATTAGACAATGAGCAGTTCTTC. It specifies CASSQESLDNEQFF.

J is TRBJ1-1 and V is TRBV19; D gene ambiguous. The CDR3 is made up of 11 amino acids. CDR1 is LNHDA, CDR2 SQIVND, per germline (reference sequence). V lost 6 bases and J 10 bases, leaving 12 bases between the germline ends. CDR3 residues: CASRTPSGAFF. The CDR3 DNA follows: TGTGCCAGTAGAACACCGTCGGGAGCTTTCTTT.

Ten or more counts support this clonotype. The rearrangement joins TRBV5-1 to TRBJ1-1; D unresolved. The CDR3 extends over 15 amino acids. CDR1 and CDR2 from the germline V gene are SGHRS and YFSETQ. Trimming shortened V by 0 bases and J by 0 bases, and 9 bases separated the two germline ends. For the CDR3, the DNA is TGCGCCAGCAGCTTGGAACGGCTACTGAACACTGAAGCTTTCTTT. Its translation: CASSLERLLNTEAFF.

V usage is TRBV6-6 and J usage is TRBJ1-1; 7 nucleotides align to TRBD1. The germline CDR1 and CDR2 sequences are MNHNY and SVGAGI (reference sequence). Trimming at V came to 0 bases and at J to 1 base, leaving 2 bases not matched to a gene. The CDR3 contains 15 residues. Here the CDR3 DNA reads TGTGCCAGCAGTTACTCGCCAGGGGGGAACACTGAAGCTTTCTTT. It translates to CASSYSPGGNTEAFF.

V and J are TRBV2 and TRBJ2-1, with TRBD2 matching 13 bases. Per the germline V gene, CDR1 is SNHLY and CDR2 is FYNNEI. J gave up 4 bases and V 6 bases, and 3 bases lay outside the gene matches. The CDR3 is 15 amino acids. The CDR3 DNA reads as TGTGCCAGCAGAGCGGGACTAGCGGGATACAATGAGCAGTTCTTC. Its protein is CASRAGLAGYNEQFF.

The chain joins TRBV27 to TRBJ2-2, with D maybe TRBD1 (6 bases). V lost 8 bases, J lost 8 bases, and 12 bases lay in between. This CDR3 comprises 12 residues. The germline V gene has CDR1 MNHEY and CDR2 SMNVEV (reference sequence). The CDR3 reads CASLNRVGELFF. CDR3 nucleotide sequence: TGTGCCAGCCTTAACAGGGTTGGGGAGCTGTTTTTT.

This clonotype has more than one count but fewer than ten. The chain joins TRBV10-3 to TRBJ2-3; D gene unclear. Trimming took 3 bases from V and 0 from J, leaving 7 bases between them. Germline values: CDR1 ENHRY, CDR2 SYGVKD. CDR3 length: 14 residues. In DNA form, the CDR3 reads TGTGCCATCAGTGATTGGCGGAGCACAGATACGCAGTATTTT. It specifies CAISDWRSTDTQYF.

The chain joins TRBV20-1 to TRBJ2-7; no firm D call. This CDR3 is 13 amino acids long. Germline-derived CDR1 and CDR2 are DFQATT and SNEGSKA (reference sequence). V shed 0 bases and J shed 3 bases, with 9 bases lying between them. This CDR3 is CSARDESVYEQYF. Written as DNA, the CDR3 is TGCAGTGCTAGAGATGAGTCTGTCTACGAGCAGTACTTC.

Many counts were recorded for this clonotype. V usage is TRBV12-3 or TRBV12-4 and J usage is TRBJ2-7; 7 bases are shared with TRBD1. The CDR3 runs 16 residues. V lost 5 bases and J lost 2; bases outside the gene matches: 12. For the CDR3, the DNA is TGTGCCAGCAGTCCACCTACCGGGACAGCGACCTACGAGCAGTACTTC. It is translated as CASSPPTGTATYEQYF.

This clonotype was counted once. The chain couples TRBV14 to TRBJ2-5; D uncertain. The CDR3 has 15 amino acids. Trimming shortened V by 2 bases and J by 1 base, and 11 bases separated the two germline ends. Germline CDR1 reads SGHDN; CDR2 reads FVKESK. The chain's CDR3 is CASSQMVGFQETQYF. CDR3 DNA sequence: TGTGCCAGCAGCCAAATGGTGGGGTTCCAAGAGACCCAGTACTTC.